The 14 T cell receptor beta chains below all came from one sample that was sequenced in a study of shared clonotypes between healthy human individuals. The method was immunoSEQ multiplex PCR; TCRdb's version includes in-frame clones alone and lacks a portion of them. Seen here are roughly 660,000 clones, 80% to 95% observed once, and the top ten hold 30% to 40%. The sample was memory CD8+ T cells from PBMCs. Indicated subset: CD45RO+ cells pooled with CCR7-negative TemRA cells. The receptor source for this set is a man aged 18 to 30 in good health. Some clones in this sample may be carry-over from other donors' samples.

The chain combines TRBV6-6 with TRBJ2-7; 11 nucleotides match TRBD1. Germline CDR1 and CDR2: MNHNY and SVGAGI (reference sequence). V lost 1 base, J lost 3 bases, and 2 bases stayed unmatched. The CDR3 is 15 amino acids. CDR3 bases: TGTGCCAGCAGTTACTGGGGACAGGGGGACTACGAGCAGTACTTC. Translating it yields CASSYWGQGDYEQYF.

The chain recombines TRBV19 with TRBJ1-1; unclear D gene. The germline CDR1 and CDR2 sequences are LNHDA and SQIVND (reference sequence). The V end lost 8 bases, the J end lost 6 bases, and 13 bases lay between the germline ends. The CDR3 is 12 residues long. CDR3 amino acids: CASLGSWAEAFF. Written as DNA, the CDR3 is TGTGCCAGTCTCGGCAGTTGGGCTGAAGCTTTCTTT.

The chain uses TRBV6-5 and TRBJ2-7, with no clear D. Trimming stripped 3 bases from V and 4 bases from J, with 10 bases between. The V gene's germline CDR1 is MNHEY and CDR2 SVGAGI. The CDR3 is made up of 13 amino acids. The CDR3 DNA reads as TGTGCCAGCAGTTATGGGATTGGGTACGAGCAGTACTTC. Translation: CASSYGIGYEQYF.

The V and J genes are TRBV19 and TRBJ1-1; a possible D gene is TRBD1 (5 bases). V lost 7 bases, J lost 2 bases, and 14 bases lay in between. The CDR3 extends over 14 amino acids. Germline CDR1 is LNHDA and CDR2 is SQIVND (reference sequence). CDR3 residues: CASNYTGTNTEAFF. The CDR3 nucleotides are TGTGCCAGTAACTATACGGGGACTAACACTGAAGCTTTCTTT.

V gene TRBV4-2 combines with J gene TRBJ2-7; 11 nucleotides line up with TRBD2. With V trimmed by 3 bases and J by 1 base, 5 bases remained unmatched. The CDR3 runs to 16 residues. Germline V gene data show CDR1 as LGHNA and CDR2 as YNFKEQ. CDR3 residues: CASSHPGTSGSYEQYF. CDR3 DNA: TGTGCCAGCAGCCACCCCGGGACTAGCGGTTCCTACGAGCAGTACTTC.

This clone was seen more than once but under ten times. This chain links TRBV7-9 with TRBJ1-1; perhaps TRBD1 as D (5 bases). Per germline, CDR1 SEHNR and CDR2 FQNEAQ (reference sequence). Trimming shortened V by 3 bases and J by 1 base, and 12 bases separated the two germline ends. The CDR3 sequence is 15 residues long. For the CDR3, the DNA is TGTGCCAGCAGCTTGCCGGGACCACCGAACACTGAAGCTTTCTTT. Translating it yields CASSLPGPPNTEAFF. Full variable domain (remainder filled in from reference TRBV7-9 and TRBJ1-1): DTGVSQNPRHKITKRGQNVTFRCDPISEHNRLYWYRQTLGQGPEFLTYFQNEAQLEKSRLLSDRFSAERPKGSFSTLEIQRTEQGDSAMYLCASSLPGPPNTEAFFGQGTRLTVV.

The chain couples TRBV7-9 to TRBJ2-1, with D possibly TRBD2 on 5 matching bases. The CDR3 loop spans 16 amino acids. Germline V CDR1 and CDR2: SEHNR, FQNEAQ (reference sequence). V was trimmed by 0 bases and J by 6 bases, leaving 15 bases between them. The CDR3 nucleotides read TGTGCCAGCAGCTTAGCGCTAATCGGAGGATTCAATGAGCAGTTCTTC. It encodes CASSLALIGGFNEQFF. Complete variable domain (other parts from reference TRBV7-9 and TRBJ2-1): DTGVSQNPRHKITKRGQNVTFRCDPISEHNRLYWYRQTLGQGPEFLTYFQNEAQLEKSRLLSDRFSAERPKGSFSTLEIQRTEQGDSAMYLCASSLALIGGFNEQFFGPGTRLTVL.

Only a few counts were recorded for this clone. V and J are TRBV19 and TRBJ1-5; D uncertain. The CDR3 runs to 13 residues. Germline-derived CDR1 and CDR2 are LNHDA and SQIVND (reference sequence). V lost 6 bases and J lost 2, with 8 bases in between. This CDR3 is CASRSDGNQPQHF. The CDR3 DNA sequence: TGTGCCAGTAGATCAGACGGCAATCAGCCCCAGCATTTT.

To note about this clone: Other nucleotide sequences in the sample specify the same CDR3. V is TRBV27 and J is TRBJ1-2; 12 bases align to TRBD1. Looked up from germline, CDR1 is MNHEY and CDR2 is SMNVEV (reference sequence). V trimming: 5 bases; J trimming: 8 bases; junction bases outside the gene matches: 9. CDR3 length: 15 residues. The CDR3 spells CASSSPGQGAGGYTF. CDR3 bases: TGTGCCAGCAGTAGTCCGGGACAGGGGGCGGGAGGCTACACCTTC.

This clone appeared once. The chain couples TRBV28 to TRBJ2-7, with 8 bases fitting TRBD1. J was trimmed by 2 bases and V by 3 bases; bases with no gene match: 15. CDR3 size: 18 residues. In germline, CDR1 is MDHEN, CDR2 SYDVKM. The CDR3 DNA sequence: TGTGCCAGCAGTTTCGAGGTTGGGGGACAGGTCTTAACCTACGAGCAGTACTTC. Translation gives CASSFEVGGQVLTYEQYF.

This clone has more than one count but fewer than ten. J is TRBJ2-1 and V is TRBV28, with TRBD2 identical over 9 bases. Germline V lookup: CDR1 MDHEN, CDR2 SYDVKM. The CDR3 sequence is 15 residues long. V trimming: 2 bases; J trimming: 8 bases; junction bases outside the gene matches: 7. The CDR3 is CASSLVASGNYEQFF. CDR3 DNA sequence: TGTGCCAGCAGTTTAGTGGCTAGCGGGAACTATGAGCAGTTCTTC.

The CDR3 is CASNTRDRATDTQYF. As DNA, the CDR3 is TGTGCCAGCAATACCCGGGACAGGGCCACAGATACGCAGTATTTT. The rearrangement joins TRBV6-6 to TRBJ2-3; 9 positions agree with TRBD1. Germline V CDR1 and CDR2: MNHNY, SVGAGI (reference sequence). The CDR3 spans 15 residues. The trim removed 7 bases at V and 2 bases at J, leaving 7 bases unmatched.

This chain uses TRBV27 with TRBJ2-7; D call uncertain. CDR1 is MNHEY and CDR2 is SMNVEV in the germline V gene (reference sequence). The CDR3 is made up of 13 amino acids. Trimming took 8 bases from V and 0 from J, leaving 11 bases between them. The CDR3 sequence is CASSHGGSYEQYF. CDR3 coding DNA: TGTGCCAGCTCCCATGGTGGCTCCTACGAGCAGTACTTC.

The chain joins TRBV11-2 to TRBJ1-1; 8 bases map to TRBD1. The V gene's germline CDR1 is SGHAT and CDR2 FQNNGV. J lost 5 bases, V lost 5 bases, and 10 bases had no gene match. The CDR3 contains 15 residues. CDR3: CASSTGQGISTEAFF. The DNA of the CDR3 is TGTGCCAGCAGCACCGGACAGGGCATCAGTACTGAAGCTTTCTTT. The full variable domain, its missing parts supplied by reference TRBV11-2 and TRBJ1-1, is EAGVAQSPRYKIIEKRQSVAFWCNPISGHATLYWYQQILGQGPKLLIQFQNNGVVDDSQLPKDRFSAERLKGVDSTLKIQPAKLEDSAVYLCASSTGQGISTEAFFGQGTRLTVV.